This T cell receptor beta chain was sequenced during a study of low-dose radiotherapy and immunotherapy resistance in tumors (dated by TCRdb to between 2022 and 2023). About the investigation overall: In Cohort 1, each fraction delivered 0.5 Gy every 2 weeks, and the prescribed total PTV dose was 6.5 Gy. Patients in Cohort 2 were given 1 Gy per fraction every two weeks, for a total of 13 Gy across 26 weeks. Nivolumab was administered intravenously as a 240 mg flat dose every two weeks, and ipilimumab was administered intravenously at 1 mg/kg every six weeks. Cyclophosphamide 200 mg/m2 was administered intravenously every two weeks, one day before each radiation and immunotherapy administration. Aspirin 300 mg was taken orally once daily by patients for four cycles, starting on cycle 1 day 1. Randomization of trial participants into treatment groups was not performed. Eight patients were included in the translational analysis: three from the first dose cohort and the first five from the second dose cohort.

Read against the paper, the sample's time point label means: after trial treatment. The treatment or condition label of this sample denotes: LDRT plus nivolumab, ipilimumab, low-dose cyclophosphamide and aspirin (RACIN trial). Donors were enrolled in RACIN, a single-arm phase I dose-escalation trial combining nivolumab, ipilimumab, aspirin, low-dose cyclophosphamide and low-dose radiotherapy. Patients were eligible if they had advanced solid tumors that were TIL-negative. From its cysteine to its phenylalanine, the CDR3 spans 17 amino acids. The CDR3 DNA has 51 bases and is translated from base 1. As encoded in the germline V gene (reference sequence), CDR1 is DFQATT while CDR2 is SNEGSKA. V is pruned by 3 bases and J by 5 bases, leaving 15 bases of the junction without a gene match. Data came from an Illumina HiSeq 2500. To make first-strand cDNA, Superscript III was used along with a set of TRAV- and TRBV-specific primers so that both the TCRalpha and TCRbeta chains were covered. TCRs were amplified with Phusion for 20 to 25 PCR cycles using a constant-region primer together with the adapter attached to the V primers. Isolated mRNA was amplified with the MessageAmp II aRNA Amplification Kit, using a roughly 15-hour in vitro transcription at 37°C. The Dynabeads mRNA DIRECT Purification Kit was used to isolate the mRNA for TCR sequencing. Indexed Illumina adapters were added in a second Phusion PCR of 25 cycles, after which AMPure XP beads were used to purify the products. Turning to the authors' computational methods: Using custom Perl scripts, TCR sequences encoding the same protein were pooled, out-of-frame sequences were removed, and the abundance of each clonotype was computed. Any TCR sequence backed by just one read was left out of the analysis. Repertoire metrics included Shannon entropy, Gini index, clonality, richness, and frequency of TCRs shared between repertoires. TCRdb redid the processing of the public reads, applying fastp at Q25 and MiXCR, and retained in-frame beta chains. Each record represents a unique CDR3 protein, reported with the most common genes and DNA among its rows. The authors' filters were not applied to this entry. The sample contains tens of thousands of distinct CDR3 sequences, 20% to 25% of them found a single time. Together, the top ten hold around 13% of the sample.

This clonotype was seen many times. Its antigen is not yet known. Base qualities were left out, and no much larger clone turns up one base away. This clonotype originated in a female donor with ovarian cancer. Here the chain combines TRBV20-1 and TRBJ1-5; the central 8 bases match TRBD1. The sequences come from PBMCs, collected after low-dose radiotherapy plus immunotherapy. The DNA reads as follows: TGCAGTGCTAGTAGGGGACAGGCTTTCGGGGCGGATCAGCCCCAGCATTTT. Translated, it gives CSASRGQAFGADQPQHF.